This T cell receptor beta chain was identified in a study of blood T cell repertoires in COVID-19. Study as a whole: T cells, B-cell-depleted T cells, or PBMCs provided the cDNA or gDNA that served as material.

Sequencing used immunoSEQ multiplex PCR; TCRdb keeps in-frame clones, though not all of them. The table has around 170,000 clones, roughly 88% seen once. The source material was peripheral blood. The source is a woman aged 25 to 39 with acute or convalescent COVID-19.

The CDR3 reads CASSFSAYNEQFF. The CDR3 coding sequence is TGTGCCAGCAGTTTTAGCGCCTACAATGAGCAGTTCTTC. The chain uses TRBV28 and TRBJ2-1, with D possibly matching TRBD2 (5 bases). The CDR3 consists of 13 residues. V dropped 3 bases and J dropped 2 bases, with 5 bases sitting between them. CDR1 is MDHEN, CDR2 SYDVKM, per germline.